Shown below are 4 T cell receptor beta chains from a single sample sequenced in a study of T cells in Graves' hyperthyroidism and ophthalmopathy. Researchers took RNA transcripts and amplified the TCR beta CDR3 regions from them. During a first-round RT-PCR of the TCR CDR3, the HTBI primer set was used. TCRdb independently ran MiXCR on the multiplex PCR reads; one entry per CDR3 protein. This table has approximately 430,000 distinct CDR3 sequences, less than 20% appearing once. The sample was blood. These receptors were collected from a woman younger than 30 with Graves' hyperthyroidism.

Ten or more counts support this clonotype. CDR3: CASSPQGGGGNEQFF. CDR3 DNA: TGCGCCAGCAGCCCCCAGGGCGGGGGGGGCAATGAGCAGTTCTTC. The V and J genes are TRBV5-1 and TRBJ2-1, with 9 bases matching TRBD2. Germline loops: CDR1 SGHRS, CDR2 YFSETQ. The CDR3 extends over 15 amino acids. V shed 4 bases, J shed 6 bases, and the junction held 8 bases outside the gene matches.

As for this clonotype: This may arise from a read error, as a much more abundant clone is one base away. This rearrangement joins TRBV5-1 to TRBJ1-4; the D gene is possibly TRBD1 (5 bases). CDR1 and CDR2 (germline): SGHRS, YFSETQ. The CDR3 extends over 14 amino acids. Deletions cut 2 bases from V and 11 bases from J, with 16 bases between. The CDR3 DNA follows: TGCGCCAGCAGCTTTCAAAAGGCGGAGGGGAAACTGTTTTTT. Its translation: CASSFQKAEGKLFF.

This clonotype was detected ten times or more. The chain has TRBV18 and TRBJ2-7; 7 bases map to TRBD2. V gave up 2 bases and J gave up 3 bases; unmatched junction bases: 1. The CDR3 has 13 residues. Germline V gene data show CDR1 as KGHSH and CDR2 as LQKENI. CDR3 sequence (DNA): TGTGCCAGCTCACCAGGGGAGGGCTACGAGCAGTACTTC. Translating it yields CASSPGEGYEQYF.

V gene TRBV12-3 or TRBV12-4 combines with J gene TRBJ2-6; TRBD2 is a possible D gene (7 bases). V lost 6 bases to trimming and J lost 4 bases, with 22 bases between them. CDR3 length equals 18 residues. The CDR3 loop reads CASSPFCTGGSGANVLTF. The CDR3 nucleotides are TGTGCCAGCAGCCCTTTCTGTACGGGGGGCTCCGGGGCCAACGTCCTGACTTTC.